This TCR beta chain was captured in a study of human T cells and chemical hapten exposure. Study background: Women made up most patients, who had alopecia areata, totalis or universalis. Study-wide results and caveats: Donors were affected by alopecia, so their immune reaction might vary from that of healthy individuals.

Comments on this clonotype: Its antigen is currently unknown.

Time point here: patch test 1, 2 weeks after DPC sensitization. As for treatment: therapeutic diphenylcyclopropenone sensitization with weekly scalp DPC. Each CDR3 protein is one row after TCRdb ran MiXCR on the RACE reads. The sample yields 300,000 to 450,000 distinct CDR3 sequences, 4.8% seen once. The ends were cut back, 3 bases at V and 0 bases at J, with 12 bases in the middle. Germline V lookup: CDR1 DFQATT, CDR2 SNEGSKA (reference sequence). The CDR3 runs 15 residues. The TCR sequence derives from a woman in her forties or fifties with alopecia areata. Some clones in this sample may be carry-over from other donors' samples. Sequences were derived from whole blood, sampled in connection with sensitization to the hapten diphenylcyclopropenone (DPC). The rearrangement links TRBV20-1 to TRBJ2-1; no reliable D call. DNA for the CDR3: TGCAGTGCTAGCTCTCTTCGGAGCTCCTACAATGAGCAGTTCTTC. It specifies CSASSLRSSYNEQFF.